One sample yielded the 24 T cell receptor beta chains listed below, sequenced in a study of T-cell memory formation after mild COVID-19. MiXCR, run by TCRdb on the 5' RACE reads, gives a single entry per CDR3 protein. The sample has around 200,000 distinct CDR3 sequences, about a fifth seen once; the top ten hold about 21%. What was sequenced was PBMCs or a T cell subset sorted from them (not recorded which). All receptors derive from an adult woman who had mild COVID-19 (a few samples of this study predate the infection). Cell type and time point are not known.

This clonotype was counted ten times or more. The CDR3 is CASSFGAYNEQFF. For the CDR3, the DNA is TGTGCCAGCAGCTTCGGGGCATACAATGAGCAGTTCTTC. This rearrangement joins TRBV5-6 to TRBJ2-1, with D perhaps matching TRBD1 or TRBD2 (5 bases each). Germline CDR1 and CDR2: SGHDT and YYEEEE. This CDR3 spans 13 amino acids. V lost 2 bases and J 4 bases, leaving 7 bases between the germline ends.

The chain links TRBV30 to TRBJ2-5, with 12 positions matching TRBD2. V was clipped by 2 bases and J by 1 base; unmatched bases: 2. Looked up from germline, CDR1 is GTSNPN and CDR2 is SVGIG (reference sequence). There are 15 residues in the CDR3. In DNA form, the CDR3 reads TGTGCCTGGAGTTGGACTAGCGGGACCCAAGAGACCCAGTACTTC. This codes for CAWSWTSGTQETQYF.

The rearrangement uses TRBV12-3 or TRBV12-4 and TRBJ2-7, with D perhaps matching TRBD1 (5 bases). CDR3 size: 13 residues. The germline V and J ends were trimmed by 3 bases and 4 bases, with 10 bases remaining between them. CDR3 nucleotides: TGTGCCAGCAGTTTCGGCAGGGTGTACGAGCAGTACTTC. Translated, it gives CASSFGRVYEQYF.

In its sample, this clonotype was seen a few times. As DNA, the CDR3 is TGTGCCACCAGTGGGGAGACGCGTGGAAGCTCCTACGAGCAGTACTTC. Its translation is CATSGETRGSSYEQYF. This chain uses TRBV24-1 with TRBJ2-7; possible D gene TRBD2, 5 bases. The CDR3 has 16 residues. Between the trimmed V and J ends, which lost 5 bases and 0 bases, there was a span of 16 bases. Germline CDR1 is KGHDR and CDR2 is SFDVKD.

This clonotype showed up just a few times. The gene calls are TRBV4-1 and TRBJ2-7; 8 positions match TRBD1. Germline CDR1 MGHRA, CDR2 YSYEKL. CDR3 length: 16 residues. V was clipped by 0 bases and J by 2 bases; unmatched bases: 6. CDR3 residues: CASSQDRGQAAYEQYF. The CDR3 DNA follows: TGCGCCAGCAGCCAAGATAGGGGACAGGCAGCCTACGAGCAGTACTTC.

The V and J genes are TRBV29-1 and TRBJ2-5; 7 bases align to TRBD1. Germline CDR1 and CDR2: SQVTM and ANQGSEA. J was trimmed by 0 bases and V by 0 bases; bases with no gene match: 4. There are 15 residues in the CDR3. CDR3 amino acids: CSVEDIGQDQETQYF. Here the CDR3 DNA reads TGCAGCGTTGAAGATATCGGACAGGACCAAGAGACCCAGTACTTC.

There are a few counts of this clonotype. The gene calls are TRBV5-5 and TRBJ1-5, with D possibly TRBD1 on 5 matching bases. Trimming cost V 0 bases and J 4 bases, with 17 bases left between them. The CDR3 totals 17 residues. Germline V gene data show CDR1 as SGHKS and CDR2 as YYEKEE (reference sequence). The CDR3 DNA reads TGTGCCAGCAGCTTGGTGGGGCAGGGTAAATTTAATCAGCCCCAGCATTTT. This codes for CASSLVGQGKFNQPQHF.

In nucleotides, the CDR3 is TGTGCCAGCAGTCGAGGTCAGCCCCAGCATTTT. It codes for CASSRGQPQHF. The V call is TRBV12-3 or TRBV12-4, the J call TRBJ1-5; D unresolved. V lost 5 bases to trimming and J lost 6 bases, with 5 bases between them. This CDR3 is built from 11 residues.

The chain is built from TRBV7-3 and TRBJ2-7; TRBD1 aligns across 7 bases. Per the germline V gene, CDR1 is SGHTA and CDR2 is FQGTGA. The trim removed 4 bases at V and 1 base at J, leaving 4 bases unmatched. The CDR3 is 14 residues long. CDR3 region: CASSSTGESYEQYF. In DNA form, the CDR3 reads TGTGCCAGCAGCTCCACAGGGGAGTCCTACGAGCAGTACTTC.

The rearrangement joins TRBV3-1 to TRBJ1-1, with D unclear. V was shortened by 3 bases and J by 4 bases, with 18 bases between the two germline ends. Germline CDR1 reads LGHDT; CDR2 reads YNNKEL (reference sequence). The CDR3 spans 16 residues. DNA for the CDR3: TGTGCCAGCAGCCATAAGATTGGGAGGTCCGGCACTGAAGCTTTCTTT. Translation gives CASSHKIGRSGTEAFF. The variable domain in full, with the rest retrieved from reference TRBV3-1 and TRBJ1-1, is DTAVSQTPKYLVTQMGNDKSIKCEQNLGHDTMYWYKQDSKKFLKIMFSYNNKELIINETVPNRFSPKSPDKAHLNLHINSLELGDSAVYFCASSHKIGRSGTEAFFGQGTRLTVV.

This chain uses TRBV25-1 with TRBJ2-3, with no clear D. Germline V gene data show CDR1 as MGHDK and CDR2 as SYGVNS. CDR3 size: 13 residues. With 3 bases removed from V and 6 bases from J, the gap between germline ends came to 10 bases. The CDR3 sequence is CASSDDGRDTQYF. Here the CDR3 DNA reads TGTGCCAGCAGTGATGACGGCAGGGATACGCAGTATTTT.

This clonotype was seen ten or more times. V gene TRBV4-1 combines with J gene TRBJ2-7, with D uncertain. CDR1 is MGHRA and CDR2 is YSYEKL in the germline V gene. The CDR3 extends over 15 amino acids. V was trimmed by 3 bases and J by 0 bases, leaving 12 bases between them. CDR3 in DNA: TGCGCCAGCAGCCACTTCAGCGAACTCTCCTACGAGCAGTACTTC. Translated, it gives CASSHFSELSYEQYF.

The chain couples TRBV2 to TRBJ1-2; D uncertain. Per the germline V gene, CDR1 is SNHLY and CDR2 is FYNNEI. V was shortened by 8 bases and J by 1 base, with 11 bases between the two germline ends. The CDR3 runs to 13 residues. CDR3 amino acids: CASGYGDNYGYTF. The CDR3 DNA reads as TGTGCCAGCGGGTATGGGGATAACTATGGCTACACCTTC.

This clonotype showed up many times. The rearrangement joins TRBV7-9 to TRBJ2-7; possible D gene TRBD2, 6 bases. The CDR3 has 12 amino acids. V was clipped by 8 bases and J by 3 bases, with 11 bases between them. Germline CDR1 and CDR2: SEHNR and FQNEAQ (reference sequence). CDR3 sequence (DNA): TGTGCCAGCGCTCCGGGGGTCTACGAGCAGTACTTC. Protein: CASAPGVYEQYF.

This clonotype occurred a few times. This sequence joins TRBV4-1 and TRBJ2-7, with a weak D call TRBD1 (6 bases). This CDR3 has 15 amino acids. V shed 4 bases and J shed 2 bases, with 15 bases lying between them. The germline gives CDR1 MGHRA, CDR2 YSYEKL. CDR3 sequence reads: CASSLAYGDTYEQYF. CDR3 coding DNA: TGCGCCAGCAGCCTCGCCTACGGGGACACCTACGAGCAGTACTTC.

The CDR3 loop is CASSLVGPAGPYEQYF. CDR3 nucleotides: TGTGCCAGCAGCTTAGTAGGTCCGGCAGGACCCTACGAGCAGTACTTC. The J gene is TRBJ2-7, the V gene TRBV7-9; no firm D call. The CDR3 is made up of 16 amino acids. Trimming pared 1 base from V and 2 bases from J, leaving 15 bases between. Germline V gene data show CDR1 as SEHNR and CDR2 as FQNEAQ (reference sequence).

The rearrangement uses TRBV5-4 and TRBJ1-1; 8 bases align to TRBD1. This CDR3 region has 13 residues. Germline CDR1 SGHNT, CDR2 YYREEE (reference sequence). The J segment lost 10 bases and the V segment lost 0 bases, leaving 5 bases of the junction unmatched. The CDR3 region is CASSLGGTGRAFF. The DNA of the CDR3 is TGTGCCAGCAGCTTGGGCGGGACAGGCCGAGCTTTCTTT.

V usage is TRBV6-5 and J usage is TRBJ2-1, with 13 bases identical to TRBD2. This CDR3 is built from 15 residues. The J segment lost 8 bases and the V segment lost 6 bases, leaving 7 bases of the junction unmatched. Germline values: CDR1 MNHEY, CDR2 SVGAGI. The CDR3 DNA reads TGTGCCAGCAGAATTACTAGCGGGAGGGGCTATGAGCAGTTCTTC. Translating gives CASRITSGRGYEQFF.

The V gene is TRBV7-2, the J gene TRBJ2-3, with 13 bases that match TRBD2. The germline V gene has CDR1 SGHTA and CDR2 FQGNSA. The CDR3 is 19 amino acids. The J segment lost 0 bases and the V segment lost 4 bases, leaving 10 bases of the junction unmatched. In DNA, the CDR3 is TGTGCCAGCAGCTCCTTACTAGCGGGAGGGCCCGTAAGCACAGATACGCAGTATTTT. Translating it yields CASSSLLAGGPVSTDTQYF.

The genes are TRBV5-1 and TRBJ2-1, with 10 positions matching TRBD2. V was pared by 2 bases and J by 9 bases, with 5 bases of the junction left unmatched. Germline values: CDR1 SGHRS, CDR2 YFSETQ. The CDR3 contains 14 residues. CDR3 in amino acids: CASSLSGGAVEQFF. DNA of the CDR3: TGCGCCAGCAGCTTAAGCGGGGGGGCTGTTGAGCAGTTCTTC.

In its sample, this clonotype was seen a few times. This chain uses TRBV7-6 with TRBJ2-1, with TRBD2 as a possible D gene (6 bases). Per the germline V gene, CDR1 is SGHVS and CDR2 is FNYEAQ. Trimming shortened V by 5 bases and J by 8 bases, and 13 bases separated the two germline ends. CDR3 length equals 13 residues. The CDR3 loop reads CASSRGLEDEQFF. CDR3 bases: TGTGCCAGCAGCCGGGGGTTGGAAGATGAGCAGTTCTTC.

This clonotype was observed a handful of times. This rearrangement joins TRBV7-8 to TRBJ2-3; 7 positions agree with TRBD2. V lost 7 bases to trimming and J lost 0 bases; unmatched junction nucleotides: 7. Germline CDR1 reads SGHVS; CDR2 reads FQNEAQ. This CDR3 contains 15 residues. The CDR3 region has the DNA TGTGCCAGCACCGGTAGCGGGCCAAGCACAGATACGCAGTATTTT. Translating gives CASTGSGPSTDTQYF.

The chain combines TRBV7-9 with TRBJ2-2; TRBD1 is a possible D gene (7 bases). The CDR3 totals 13 residues. V was trimmed by 5 bases and J by 6 bases, leaving 10 bases between them. Germline V gene data show CDR1 as SEHNR and CDR2 as FQNEAQ (reference sequence). CDR3 coding DNA: TGTGCCAGCAGCCCCAGGGGGGCCGGGGAGCTGTTTTTT. Translating gives CASSPRGAGELFF.

V is TRBV5-1 and J is TRBJ2-1, with TRBD1 identical over 10 bases. Germline V gives CDR1 SGHRS, CDR2 YFSETQ. There are 15 residues in the CDR3. Trimming at V came to 2 bases and at J to 3 bases, leaving 2 bases not matched to a gene. CDR3 nucleotide sequence: TGCGCCAGCAGCTTTGGGGACAGGGGCTACAATGAGCAGTTCTTC. Translated: CASSFGDRGYNEQFF.